This T cell receptor beta chain came from a study of blood T cell repertoires in COVID-19. About the research overall: COVID-19 samples, acute and convalescent, were from the United States, Italy and Spain.

Produced via immunoSEQ multiplex PCR; TCRdb's table is partial and in-frame only. The data hold about 530,000 clones, with 70% to 90% observed a single time. Trimming pared 2 bases from V and 0 bases from J, leaving 11 bases between. CDR3 length: 17 residues. Germline V gives CDR1 SGHTA, CDR2 FQGTGA. The chain employs TRBV7-3 and TRBJ2-6; TRBD2 might be the D (6 bases). The sequence derives from a woman aged 45-59 years with COVID-19, enrolled during active disease. Sequencing was performed on peripheral blood. The CDR3 nucleotides are TGTGCCAGCAGCTTAGCGGGGCTCGGCTCTGGGGCCAACGTCCTGACTTTC. Protein sequence: CASSLAGLGSGANVLTF.